The sequence of this TCR beta chain was determined in a study of tumor-infiltrating lymphocytes in primary liver carcinoma. Starting from roughly 0.5 ug of total RNA, TCR beta cDNA was produced with a primer in the constant region. Three nested multiplex PCR rounds of slightly modified ARM-PCR generated TCR beta libraries. The first two PCR rounds used TRBV1-TRBV30 forward primers with a C-beta reverse primer, nine to ten cycles each. Using its own MiXCR run on the multiplex PCR reads, TCRdb lists one record per CDR3 protein. Of fewer than 350,000 distinct CDR3 sequences in the sample, 65% were seen once. Details on this clonotype: The junction differs from germline at one of its ends, possibly a read error.

Germline values: CDR1 SQVTM, CDR2 ANQGSEA. The CDR3 consists of 13 residues. Unsorted whole blood yielded the blood RNA, and germline DNA was also extracted. The sequenced sample was peripheral blood. This clonotype was sampled from a man aged 35 to 55 with primary liver carcinoma and hepatitis B virus infection. The chain links TRBV29-1 to TRBJ2-1, with TRBD2 as a possible D gene (5 bases). Here the CDR3 reads CSVVRDSQDEQLF. CDR3 coding DNA: TGCAGCGTCGTCCGGGATTCTCAGGATGAGCAGCTCTTC.